This T cell receptor beta chain was recovered during a study of CD8+ T cells in alopecia areata (dated by TCRdb to 2016 to 2018). Background on the whole study: Treated patients were enrolled in an open-label pilot trial of oral tofacitinib at 5 to 10 mg twice daily for moderate-to-severe alopecia areata. Patients received tofacitinib for 6 to 18 months and were then followed off drug for 6 months to check for delayed response and recurrence. High-throughput TCRbeta sequencing was used to examine T cell clonal expansion in alopecia areata in both the C3H/HeJ mouse model and human patients. Tofacitinib-treated patients had biopsies at baseline and at 4 and 24 weeks of treatment, with a later scalp biopsy in several patients. In humans, TCRbeta sequencing was performed on scalp tissue and on sorted CD4+ and CD8+ peripheral blood T cells from healthy controls and from patients with patchy or totalis/universalis alopecia areata. RNA was obtained with the PAXgene miRNA kit for fixed scalp, the miRNeasy kit for PBMCs, and the RNeasy kit for mouse skin. Disease severity in treated patients was measured with the SALT score, which quantifies the percentage of affected scalp surface area. Amplification of TCRbeta CDR3 regions was done by immunoSEQ multiplex PCR using 35 Vbeta forward primers and 13 Jbeta reverse primers. Scalp clonality was compared among normal scalp (n=4), patchy alopecia areata scalp (n=8), and alopecia totalis/universalis scalp (n=8).

What the study reported, not specific to this receptor: Many expanded lesional clones were found to persist in scalp and blood during tofacitinib treatment, and relapse after treatment cessation may be partly explained by this persistence. With tofacitinib, both scalp clonality and the number of expanded CD8+ clones among the top 100 scalp clones went down significantly. TCR sequences shared between patients were less clear than in mice, possibly partly because of HLA diversity in the patient population. The treated cohort was small, with a single nonresponder, so links between baseline CD8+ expansion and response need larger studies. Compared with normal scalp, lesional scalp, particularly in alopecia totalis/universalis, had higher clonality and more expanded CD8+ clones, which suggests antigenic drive. Unlike mouse skin, where gammadelta T cells dominate, normal human skin contains resident alphabeta T cells that get sequenced too, which complicates analysis of the scalp TCR repertoire.

The CDR3 numbers 13 residues from cysteine through phenylalanine. The sequence is cut down to CDR3 DNA, 39 bases in frame from base 1. After removal of 4 bases from V and 6 bases from J, the junction retains 3 bases not matched to a gene. Based on the germline V gene, the CDR1 and CDR2 sequences are SGHTA and FQGNSA. This sample's time point label indicates: about four weeks on oral tofacitinib. The treatment or condition tag for this specimen amounts to: oral pan-JAK inhibitor, 5-10 mg twice daily. Peripheral blood and lesional scalp punch biopsies were obtained from patients with alopecia areata. PBMCs were separated by density centrifugation and stained for CD3, CD4 and CD8, after which CD4+ and CD8+ T cells were sorted on a FACSAria. Comments on this clone: Its antigen specificity is not known. Base qualities are not recorded, but no much larger clone differs from it by a single base.

Library generation was performed with the immunoSEQ multiplex PCR assay. To provide template for TCR sequencing, every sample had RNA extracted and reverse transcribed into cDNA. SuperScript III was used to make first-strand cDNA, primed with a 2:1 mix of oligo-dT and random hexamers. A synthetic immune receptor repertoire was used to assess amplification bias, and residual bias was removed computationally. In the original analysis: After raw reads were preprocessed to remove errors, the CDR3 was defined following IMGT conventions as running from the conserved cysteine to phenylalanine. Clonality was computed as 1 minus the Shannon entropy, with the entropy normalized by log2 of the number of productive unique TCRs. Scalp TCRbeta sequences were cross-referenced with sorted blood CD4 and CD8 repertoires so that the CD4 or CD8 identity of scalp clones could be inferred. TCRdb provides this immuneACCESS table in a form limited to in-frame rearrangements. Some clones are lacking; in checked studies, under half of them reflect an unresolved V gene, and why the rest are absent is not known. V, J and clone size are taken as reported in that table, and D and trimming were inferred from the DNA itself. This sample holds roughly 120,000 clones; about 54% were observed only once. The leading ten clones occupy about 31% of the sample.

This TCR derives from a human donor with alopecia areata. This sequence uses TRBV7-2 and TRBJ1-2, with 9 bases matching TRBD1. Sequenced here: CD8+ T cells sorted from blood, sampled at week 4, from a patient treated with tofacitinib. The nucleotide sequence reads TGTGCCAGCAGCTCGGGACAGGGAGATGGCTACACCTTC. It codes for CASSSGQGDGYTF.